Below are 32 T cell receptor beta chains sequenced from a single sample in a study of Graves' ophthalmopathy and Graves' hyperthyroidism. For repertoire sequencing, the TCR beta CDR3 regions were amplified from RNA transcripts. First-round RT-PCR used HTBI primers; second-round multiplex PCR followed. TCRdb re-derived calls from the multiplex PCR reads in MiXCR, one entry per CDR3 protein. This table has almost 750,000 distinct CDR3 sequences, around 40% appearing once. Sequenced: peripheral blood. These TCRs come from an adult man with Graves' ophthalmopathy.

Only a few counts were recorded for this clonotype. The chain joins TRBV3-1 to TRBJ1-2; no clear D gene. Deletions cut 0 bases from V and 6 bases from J, with 8 bases between. The CDR3 contains 13 residues. Germline CDR1 reads LGHDT; CDR2 reads YNNKEL (reference sequence). CDR3: CASSQEEHHGYTF. DNA for the CDR3: TGTGCCAGCAGCCAAGAGGAACACCATGGCTACACCTTC.

This clonotype was seen a few times. The V and J genes are TRBV19 and TRBJ1-2, with 8 bases aligning to TRBD1. The germline V gene encodes CDR1 LNHDA and CDR2 SQIVND (reference sequence). The V and J ends lost 3 bases and 4 bases, in that order; junction bases with no gene match: 4. This CDR3 contains 14 residues. In nucleotides, the CDR3 is TGTGCCAGTAGTATTTGGCAGGGGGCCTATGGCTACACCTTC. Translating gives CASSIWQGAYGYTF.

At least ten counts were recorded for this clonotype. The chain uses TRBV7-2 and TRBJ1-4; 8 bases map to TRBD1. Per the germline V gene, CDR1 is SGHTA and CDR2 is FQGNSA. This CDR3 contains 14 residues. J lost 8 bases, V lost 4 bases, and 6 bases had no gene match. CDR3 loop: CASSSRTGQEKLFF. For the CDR3, the DNA is TGTGCCAGCAGCTCCCGGACAGGGCAGGAAAAACTGTTTTTT.

The gene calls are TRBV29-1 and TRBJ1-4, with TRBD1 as a possible D gene (5 bases). This CDR3 is 14 amino acids long. Germline V gene lookup returns CDR1 SQVTM and CDR2 ANQGSEA. V lost 4 bases and J lost 8, with 17 bases in between. The CDR3 DNA follows: TGCAGCGTTGGGGCGGCAGGGACTCTGGAAAAACTGTTTTTT. Protein: CSVGAAGTLEKLFF.

On this clonotype: Given a much more abundant clone one base away, this may be a read error. The J gene is TRBJ2-5, the V gene TRBV7-9; 7 nucleotides line up with TRBD1. J was trimmed by 0 bases and V by 6 bases; bases with no gene match: 4. The CDR3 sequence is 14 residues long. The germline V gene encodes CDR1 SEHNR and CDR2 FQNEAQ (reference sequence). CDR3 in DNA: TGTGCCAGCAGATCGACAGGGAACCAAGAGACCCAGTACTTC. Amino acids: CASRSTGNQETQYF.

Worth noting for this clonotype: The junction does not match germline at one end; this may be a read error. The V gene is TRBV24-1, the J gene TRBJ1-5; D is unclear. CDR3 length equals 17 residues. Germline lookup yields CDR1 KGHDR and CDR2 SFDVKD. The CDR3 spells CASSLLGTVRFDQPQHF. In nucleotides, the CDR3 is TGTGCCAGCAGTTTACTGGGCACAGTGAGGTTCGATCAGCCCCAGCATTTT.

In its sample, this clonotype was seen a few times. The chain has TRBV7-9 and TRBJ2-2, with a weak D call TRBD2 (6 bases). This CDR3 has 15 residues. Germline assignment: CDR1 SEHNR and CDR2 FQNEAQ (reference sequence). Trimming stripped 6 bases from V and 0 bases from J, with 11 bases between. This CDR3 is CASRGTYANTGELFF. CDR3 nucleotide sequence: TGTGCCAGCAGAGGGACTTACGCGAACACCGGGGAGCTGTTTTTT.

This chain joins TRBV20-1 and TRBJ2-2, with 8 bases lining up with TRBD1. Germline trimming cut 1 base from V and 5 bases from J; bases unmatched to any gene: 12. Germline V lookup: CDR1 DFQATT, CDR2 SNEGSKA (reference sequence). The CDR3 is 17 amino acids. Here the CDR3 reads CSARGTGTGSWTGELFF. In DNA, the CDR3 is TGCAGTGCTAGAGGAACCGGGACAGGATCTTGGACCGGGGAGCTGTTTTTT.

CDR3 coding DNA: TGTGCCAGCAATGAAGCGGAGGGATTTAATGGCTACACCTTC. It specifies CASNEAEGFNGYTF. V usage is TRBV6-5 and J usage is TRBJ1-2; no firm D call. The CDR3 is 14 residues long. Deletions cut 7 bases from V and 6 bases from J, with 18 bases between. Germline CDR1 MNHEY, CDR2 SVGAGI.

This clonotype was observed a handful of times. The rearrangement uses TRBV27 and TRBJ2-5; D remains unclear. This CDR3 has 13 residues. V was trimmed by 6 bases and J by 5 bases, leaving 13 bases between them. CDR1 is MNHEY, CDR2 SMNVEV, per germline (reference sequence). CDR3 in DNA: TGTGCCAGCAGCTTGGTAGGGTACGAGACCCAGTACTTC. It codes for CASSLVGYETQYF.

In regard to this clonotype: This may be a read error, as it is one base from a much larger clone. This chain joins TRBV7-2 and TRBJ1-2; D remains ambiguous. This CDR3 comprises 14 residues. Germline V gene sequence: CDR1 SGHTA, CDR2 FQGNSA. Trimming stripped 1 base from V and 9 bases from J, with 15 bases between. The CDR3 bases are TGTGCCAGCAGCTTAGGAGGCATACGTTGGAGCTACACCTTC. It yields the protein CASSLGGIRWSYTF.

The chain links TRBV7-2 to TRBJ2-3, with 12 bases aligning to TRBD2. V trimming: 1 base; J trimming: 6 bases; junction bases outside the gene matches: 5. Germline CDR1 SGHTA, CDR2 FQGNSA. This CDR3 is 16 amino acids long. The CDR3 is CASSLGLAGDADTQYF. The CDR3 region has the DNA TGTGCCAGCAGCTTAGGACTAGCGGGAGATGCCGATACGCAGTATTTT.

This clonotype appeared many times. The V call is TRBV7-2, the J call TRBJ2-5; no reliable D call. Trimming pared 6 bases from V and 5 bases from J, leaving 4 bases between. In germline, CDR1 is SGHTA, CDR2 FQGNSA. The CDR3 contains 10 residues. Here the CDR3 reads CASSVETQYF. The CDR3 DNA follows: TGTGCCAGCAGTGTTGAGACCCAGTACTTC.

This clonotype occurred many times. This chain uses TRBV7-9 with TRBJ1-2; no clear D gene. The CDR3 sequence is 12 residues long. CDR1 is SEHNR, CDR2 FQNEAQ, per germline (reference sequence). Trimming removed 3 bases from V and 8 bases from J, with 10 bases in between. CDR3 coding DNA: TGTGCCAGCAGCTTCGGCCGAGAGGGCTACACCTTC. Translating it yields CASSFGREGYTF.

This chain uses TRBV2 with TRBJ1-6; a weak D match, TRBD1 (6 bases). Trimming removed 7 bases at V and 7 bases at J, with 17 bases between. Germline V gene data show CDR1 as SNHLY and CDR2 as FYNNEI. The CDR3 runs 15 residues. The DNA of the CDR3 is TGTGCCAGCACCAGACAGGTCCTAATGAATTCACCCCTCCACTTT. Translation: CASTRQVLMNSPLHF.

This sequence joins TRBV20-1 and TRBJ1-1, with a possible D match to TRBD1 (6 bases). This CDR3 spans 16 amino acids. Germline V gene lookup returns CDR1 DFQATT and CDR2 SNEGSKA (reference sequence). Trimming left V 0 bases short and J 4 bases short, with 18 bases between. The CDR3 region is CSARETGLAWVTEAFF. The CDR3 coding sequence is TGCAGTGCTAGAGAGACAGGACTCGCATGGGTCACTGAAGCTTTCTTT.

This clonotype has more than one count but fewer than ten. This chain connects TRBV6-6 to TRBJ2-7; TRBD1 is a possible D gene (5 bases). The CDR3 spans 14 residues. Per germline, CDR1 MNHNY and CDR2 SVGAGI (reference sequence). V was shortened by 2 bases and J by 6 bases, with 14 bases between the two germline ends. In nucleotides, the CDR3 is TGTGCCAGCAGTTACGCACCGACAGTGGGCGAGCAGTACTTC. Translating it yields CASSYAPTVGEQYF.

The chain has TRBV7-9 and TRBJ2-7, with 7 bases fitting TRBD1. V lost 2 bases and J lost 0; bases outside the gene matches: 4. The CDR3 runs 15 residues. Germline V lookup: CDR1 SEHNR, CDR2 FQNEAQ (reference sequence). CDR3 nucleotide sequence: TGTGCCAGCAGCTTAACGGGACAGAACTCCTACGAGCAGTACTTC. Its protein is CASSLTGQNSYEQYF.

This chain uses TRBV14 with TRBJ1-5, with TRBD1 matching over 7 bases. Germline CDR1 is SGHDN and CDR2 is FVKESK. Losses at the gene ends were 1 base for V and 0 bases for J; bases not matched to a gene: 15. This CDR3 has 20 residues. The CDR3 coding sequence is TGTGCCAGCAGCCAAGTCTCGGGGGACAGAGAGCTGTATAGCAATCAGCCCCAGCATTTT. Protein product: CASSQVSGDRELYSNQPQHF. The full variable domain, in which reference TRBV14 and TRBJ1-5 provide the parts outside the CDR3, is EAGVTQFPSHSVIEKGQTVTLRCDPISGHDNLYWYRRVMGKEIKFLLHFVKESKQDESGMPNNRFLAERTGGTYSTLKVQPAELEDSGVYFCASSQVSGDRELYSNQPQHFGDGTRLSIL.

There are a few counts of this clonotype. The V call is TRBV6-5, the J call TRBJ2-7; D not resolved. CDR1 MNHEY and CDR2 SVGAGI come from the germline V gene. V was trimmed by 7 bases and J by 7 bases, leaving 14 bases between them. The CDR3 sequence is 12 residues long. The CDR3 spells CASTWPPGEQYF. The CDR3 bases are TGTGCCAGCACCTGGCCCCCTGGAGAGCAGTACTTC.

The genes are TRBV19 and TRBJ1-1, with 7 bases identical to TRBD1. With 6 bases clipped from V and 3 bases from J, the junction kept 7 bases outside the gene matches. Germline V CDR1 and CDR2: LNHDA, SQIVND (reference sequence). The length of the CDR3 is 14 residues. CDR3 protein: CASRVGGPYTEAFF. CDR3 DNA: TGTGCCAGTAGAGTAGGGGGCCCGTACACTGAAGCTTTCTTT.

A remark on this clonotype: Given a much more abundant clone one base away, this may be a read error. The rearrangement uses TRBV10-3 and TRBJ1-1, with D possibly TRBD1 on 5 matching bases. CDR1 is ENHRY and CDR2 is SYGVKD in the germline V gene. This CDR3 region has 14 residues. V was trimmed by 5 bases and J by 3 bases, leaving 13 bases between them. The CDR3 reads CAISTAGRHTEAFF. CDR3 nucleotides: TGTGCCATCAGTACCGCGGGACGTCACACTGAAGCTTTCTTT.

This clonotype appeared a few times. The genes are TRBV19 and TRBJ2-2; D is perhaps TRBD1 (5 bases). Germline V CDR1 and CDR2: LNHDA, SQIVND (reference sequence). Trimming cost V 5 bases and J 4 bases, with 11 bases left between them. The CDR3 is 14 residues long. The CDR3 DNA is TGTGCCAGTAGTGGGGCTCAGGTCACCGGGGAGCTGTTTTTT. Its translation: CASSGAQVTGELFF.

The sample holds one count of this clonotype. A much larger clone sits a single nucleotide away, making a read error possible. The chain links TRBV20-1 to TRBJ1-1, with 9 bases lining up with TRBD1. The germline V gene encodes CDR1 DFQATT and CDR2 SNEGSKA (reference sequence). The CDR3 has 15 residues. V gave up 7 bases and J gave up 6 bases; unmatched junction bases: 15. CDR3 nucleotides: TGCAGTGTGAGATCCGGGACAGGGCTGTTCTCTGAAGCTTTCTTT. Encoded protein: CSVRSGTGLFSEAFF.

This rearrangement joins TRBV25-1 to TRBJ1-5, with 7 bases lining up with TRBD1. This CDR3 spans 15 amino acids. Germline V gene sequence: CDR1 MGHDK, CDR2 SYGVNS. This chain's CDR3 is CARDIFTGDVQPQHF. In DNA, the CDR3 is TGTGCTAGAGATATCTTCACAGGGGATGTCCAGCCCCAGCATTTT.

The genes are TRBV9 and TRBJ2-7; TRBD2 might be the D (6 bases). The length of the CDR3 is 15 residues. Germline V lookup: CDR1 SGDLS, CDR2 YYNGEE. The ends were cut back, 1 base at V and 3 bases at J, with 14 bases in the middle. The chain's CDR3 is CASSVSPAGSYEQYF. The CDR3 DNA follows: TGTGCCAGCAGCGTATCACCTGCGGGGAGCTACGAGCAGTACTTC.

Concerning this clonotype itself: A read error may explain this, as a much larger clone is one base away. The chain combines TRBV25-1 with TRBJ1-4; D not certain. Trimming cost V 6 bases and J 1 base, with 9 bases left between them. The CDR3 is made up of 14 amino acids. Germline loops: CDR1 MGHDK, CDR2 SYGVNS. The CDR3 coding sequence is TGTGCCAGCAGCCTACACCGAACTAATGAAAAACTGTTTTTT. Protein sequence: CASSLHRTNEKLFF.

This sequence joins TRBV12-3 or TRBV12-4 and TRBJ2-5; a weak D match, TRBD2 (5 bases). Between the trimmed V and J ends, which lost 1 base and 2 bases, there was a span of 14 bases. The CDR3 length is 16 residues. Written as DNA, the CDR3 is TGTGCCAGCAGTTTAGAGGTAGCGAGGAATCAAGAGACCCAGTACTTC. Amino acids: CASSLEVARNQETQYF.

The chain is built from TRBV25-1 and TRBJ2-2; no reliable D call. Trimming pared 8 bases from V and 4 bases from J, leaving 11 bases between. The CDR3 extends over 13 amino acids. Looked up from germline, CDR1 is MGHDK and CDR2 is SYGVNS. The CDR3 reads CASVESITGELFF. CDR3 coding DNA: TGTGCCAGCGTTGAAAGTATCACCGGGGAGCTGTTTTTT.

This clonotype was observed a few times. This sequence joins TRBV7-9 and TRBJ1-2; 9 nucleotides match TRBD1. The J segment lost 6 bases and the V segment lost 8 bases, leaving 10 bases of the junction unmatched. This CDR3 is built from 14 residues. Germline V gene data show CDR1 as SEHNR and CDR2 as FQNEAQ (reference sequence). The CDR3 bases are TGTGCCAGCTCACCCGGACAGGGGAAGGATGGCTACACCTTC. It specifies CASSPGQGKDGYTF.

This chain joins TRBV4-1 and TRBJ1-1; D ambiguous. The V end was cut by 3 bases, the J end by 1 base, with 9 bases between. Germline lookup yields CDR1 MGHRA and CDR2 YSYEKL. The CDR3 spans 14 residues. CDR3 coding DNA: TGCGCCAGCAGCCACTTCGGGGAGAACACTGAAGCTTTCTTT. This gives the protein CASSHFGENTEAFF.

The chain employs TRBV10-3 and TRBJ1-1; D gene unclear. V was cut by 10 bases and J by 4 bases, with 19 bases left in between. Germline V gene lookup returns CDR1 ENHRY and CDR2 SYGVKD. The CDR3 consists of 14 residues. The CDR3, as DNA: TGTGCCAGCAGCCCTGCGACGGGCGGCACTGAAGCTTTCTTT. Translated: CASSPATGGTEAFF.